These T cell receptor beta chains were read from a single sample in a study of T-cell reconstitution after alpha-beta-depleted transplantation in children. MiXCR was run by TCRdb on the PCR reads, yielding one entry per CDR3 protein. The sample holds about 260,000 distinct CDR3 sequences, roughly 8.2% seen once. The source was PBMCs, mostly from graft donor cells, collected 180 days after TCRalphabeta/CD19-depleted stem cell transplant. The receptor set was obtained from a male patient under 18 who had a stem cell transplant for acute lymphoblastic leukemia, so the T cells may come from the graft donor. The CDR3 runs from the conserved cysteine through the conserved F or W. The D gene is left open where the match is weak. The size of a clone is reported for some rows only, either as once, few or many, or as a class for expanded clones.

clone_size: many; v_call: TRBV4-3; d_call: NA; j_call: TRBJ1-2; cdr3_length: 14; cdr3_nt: TGCGCCAGCAGCTTTATTGACAGGCGGTATGGCTACACCTTC; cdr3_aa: CASSFIDRRYGYTF
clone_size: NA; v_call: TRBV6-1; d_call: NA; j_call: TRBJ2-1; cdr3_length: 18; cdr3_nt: TGTGCCAGCAGTGAATTGGGTTCGCGGGGGCTATCCTACAATGAGCAGTTCTTC; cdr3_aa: CASSELGSRGLSYNEQFF
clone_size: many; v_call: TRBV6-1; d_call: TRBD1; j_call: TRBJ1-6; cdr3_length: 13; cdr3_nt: TGTGCCAGCAGGGGGACAGCTAATTCACCCCTCCACTTT; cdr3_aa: CASRGTANSPLHF
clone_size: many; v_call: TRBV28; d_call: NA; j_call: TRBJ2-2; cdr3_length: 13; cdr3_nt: TGTGCCAGCAGTTTTAGCGTTACCGGGGAGCTGTTTTTT; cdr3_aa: CASSFSVTGELFF
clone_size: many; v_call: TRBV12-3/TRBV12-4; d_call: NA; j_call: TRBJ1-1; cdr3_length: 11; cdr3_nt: TGTGCCAGCGGAGTTTACACTGAAGCTTTCTTT; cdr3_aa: CASGVYTEAFF
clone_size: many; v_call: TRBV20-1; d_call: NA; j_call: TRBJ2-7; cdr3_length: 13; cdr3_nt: TGCAGTGCTAGAGATCCCACGGGCTACGAGCAGTACTTC; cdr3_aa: CSARDPTGYEQYF
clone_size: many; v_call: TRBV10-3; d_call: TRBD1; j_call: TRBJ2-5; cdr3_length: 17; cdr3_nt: TGTGCCATCAGTGAGTCAGCGGGACAGGGGGCGATGGAGACCCAGTACTTC; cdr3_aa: CAISESAGQGAMETQYF
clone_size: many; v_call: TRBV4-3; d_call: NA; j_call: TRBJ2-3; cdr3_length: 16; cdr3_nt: TGCGCCAGCAGCCAAGTACTCGGAGTTGGCACAGATACGCAGTATTTT; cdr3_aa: CASSQVLGVGTDTQYF
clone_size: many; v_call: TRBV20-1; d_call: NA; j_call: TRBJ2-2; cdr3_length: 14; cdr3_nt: TGCAGTGCTAGGCACGGGACGAACACCGGGGAGCTGTTTTTT; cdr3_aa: CSARHGTNTGELFF
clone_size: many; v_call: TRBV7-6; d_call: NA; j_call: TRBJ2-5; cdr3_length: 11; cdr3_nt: TGTGCCAGCAGCTTAGAGGGGGGACTCACATTC; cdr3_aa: CASSLEGGLTF
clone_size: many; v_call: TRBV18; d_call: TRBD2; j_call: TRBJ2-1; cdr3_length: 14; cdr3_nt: TGTGCCAGCTCACCACTTGACGGGAGGGCTGAGCAGTTCTTC; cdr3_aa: CASSPLDGRAEQFF
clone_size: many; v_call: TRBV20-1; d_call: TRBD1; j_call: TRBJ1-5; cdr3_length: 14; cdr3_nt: TGCAGTGCAGATACAGGGGTGAGCAATCAGCCCCAGCATTTT; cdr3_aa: CSADTGVSNQPQHF
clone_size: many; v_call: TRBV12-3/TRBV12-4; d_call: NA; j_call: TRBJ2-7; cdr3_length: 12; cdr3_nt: TGTGCCAGCAGTTTAGCAGTCTACGAGCAGTACTTC; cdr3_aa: CASSLAVYEQYF
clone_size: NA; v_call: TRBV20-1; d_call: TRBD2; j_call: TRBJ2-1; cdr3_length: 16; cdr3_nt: TGCAGTGCTAGAGGAGCTAGCGGGAGCTGGGCCAATGAGCAGTTCTTC; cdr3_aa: CSARGASGSWANEQFF
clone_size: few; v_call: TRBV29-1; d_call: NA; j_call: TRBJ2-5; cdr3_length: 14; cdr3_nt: TGCAGCGTTGGCCCGCATCTCGGGCGGGAGACCCAGTACTTC; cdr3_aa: CSVGPHLGRETQYF
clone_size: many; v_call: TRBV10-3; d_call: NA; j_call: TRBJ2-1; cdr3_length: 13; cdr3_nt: TGTGCCATCATTCCACAGGGTGACAATGAGCAGTTCTTC; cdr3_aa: CAIIPQGDNEQFF
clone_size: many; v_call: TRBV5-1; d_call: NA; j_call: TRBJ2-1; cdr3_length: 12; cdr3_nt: TGCGCCAGCAGCTTGACCAACAATGAGCAGTTCTTC; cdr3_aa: CASSLTNNEQFF
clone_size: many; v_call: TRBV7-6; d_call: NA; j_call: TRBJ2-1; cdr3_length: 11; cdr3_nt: TGTGCCAGCAGCGGGGGGATTGAGCAGTTCTTC; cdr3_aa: CASSGGIEQFF
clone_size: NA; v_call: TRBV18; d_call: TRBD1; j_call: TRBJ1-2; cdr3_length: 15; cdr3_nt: TGTGCCAGCTCACCAACCCGGACAGGCTGGGATGGCTACACCTTC; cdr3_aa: CASSPTRTGWDGYTF
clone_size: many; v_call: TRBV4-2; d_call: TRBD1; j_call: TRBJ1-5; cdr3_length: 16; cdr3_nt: TGTGCCAGCAGCCAAGCGACAGGGGCGATCAATCAGCCCCAGCATTTT; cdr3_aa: CASSQATGAINQPQHF